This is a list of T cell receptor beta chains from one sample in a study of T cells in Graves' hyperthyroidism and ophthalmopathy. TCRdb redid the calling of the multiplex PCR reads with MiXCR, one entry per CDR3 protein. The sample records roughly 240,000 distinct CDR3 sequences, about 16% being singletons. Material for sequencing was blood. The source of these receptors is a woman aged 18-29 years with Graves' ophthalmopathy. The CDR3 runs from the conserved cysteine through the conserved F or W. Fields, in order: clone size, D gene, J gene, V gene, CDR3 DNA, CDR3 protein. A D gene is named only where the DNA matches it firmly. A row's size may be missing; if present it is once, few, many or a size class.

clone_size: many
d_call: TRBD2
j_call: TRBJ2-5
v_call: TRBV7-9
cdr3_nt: TGTGCCAGCAGCTTGCGGACTAGCGACCAAGAGACCCAGTACTTC
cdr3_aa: CASSLRTSDQETQYF

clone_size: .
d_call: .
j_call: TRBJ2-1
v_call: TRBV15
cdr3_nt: TGTGCCACCAGCAGAGACCGGGTGGGTAGCGTCAATGAGCAGTTCTTC
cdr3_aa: CATSRDRVGSVNEQFF

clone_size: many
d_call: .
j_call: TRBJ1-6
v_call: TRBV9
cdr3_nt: TGTGCCAGCAGCGTCCAGGGTGGATCACCCCTCCACTTT
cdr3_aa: CASSVQGGSPLHF

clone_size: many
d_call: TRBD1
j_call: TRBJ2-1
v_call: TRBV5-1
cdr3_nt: TGCGCCAGCAGCCGGGACAGGTACAATGAGCAGTTCTTC
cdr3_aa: CASSRDRYNEQFF

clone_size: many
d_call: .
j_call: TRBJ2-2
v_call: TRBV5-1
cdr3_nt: TGCGCCAGCAGCTTGTCCAGCCTAAACACCGGGGAGCTGTTTTTT
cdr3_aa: CASSLSSLNTGELFF

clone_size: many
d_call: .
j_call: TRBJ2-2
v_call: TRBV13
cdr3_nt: TGTGCCAGCAGCTTACGAGGGGTCGGAACCGGGGAGCTGTTTTTT
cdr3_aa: CASSLRGVGTGELFF

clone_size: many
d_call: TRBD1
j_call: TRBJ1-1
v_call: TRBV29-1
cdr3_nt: TGCAGCGTTAGCCACCTCAGGGGGACGAACACTGAAGCTTTCTTT
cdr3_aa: CSVSHLRGTNTEAFF

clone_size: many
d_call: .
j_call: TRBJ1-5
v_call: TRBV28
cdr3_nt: TGTGCCAGCTCTACCATAAAACAGGGTTTCAATCAGCCCCAGCATTTT
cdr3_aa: CASSTIKQGFNQPQHF

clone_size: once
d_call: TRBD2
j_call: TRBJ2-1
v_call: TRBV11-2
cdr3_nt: TGTGCCAGCAGCCGGAGGGGGACTAGCGGGAGGTATGAGCAGTTCTTC
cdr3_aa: CASSRRGTSGRYEQFF

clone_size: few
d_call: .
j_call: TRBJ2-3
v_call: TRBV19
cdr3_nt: TGTGCCAGTAGTATGGGAGGAAGCACAGATACGCAGTATTTT
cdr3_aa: CASSMGGSTDTQYF

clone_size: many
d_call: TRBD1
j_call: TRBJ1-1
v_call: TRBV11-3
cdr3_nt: TGTGCCAGCAGCTACAGGGGGTTGAACACTGAAGCTTTCTTT
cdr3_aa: CASSYRGLNTEAFF

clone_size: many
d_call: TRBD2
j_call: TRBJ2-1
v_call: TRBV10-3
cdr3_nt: TGTGCCATCAGTGAGTCGATAGCGGGAGAGGCCTACAATGAGCAGTTCTTC
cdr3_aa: CAISESIAGEAYNEQFF

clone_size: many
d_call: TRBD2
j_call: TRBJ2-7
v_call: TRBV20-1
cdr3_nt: TGCAGTGCTAGGAGTCTAGCGGGATCCGCATACGAGCAGTACTTC
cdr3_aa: CSARSLAGSAYEQYF

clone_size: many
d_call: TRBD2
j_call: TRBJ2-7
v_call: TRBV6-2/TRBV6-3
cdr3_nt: TGTGCCAGCAGTTTTCCCCGAGATAGCGGGCCCTCCTACGAGCAGTACTTC
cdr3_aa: CASSFPRDSGPSYEQYF

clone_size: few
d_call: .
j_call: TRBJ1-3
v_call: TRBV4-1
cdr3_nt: TGCGCCAGCAGCCAAGTCGAGGCCTTCTCTGGAAACACCATATATTTT
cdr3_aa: CASSQVEAFSGNTIYF

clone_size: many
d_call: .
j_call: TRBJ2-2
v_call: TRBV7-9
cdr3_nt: TGTGCCAGCAGCTTAGGCGACACCGGGGAGCTGTTTTTT
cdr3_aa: CASSLGDTGELFF

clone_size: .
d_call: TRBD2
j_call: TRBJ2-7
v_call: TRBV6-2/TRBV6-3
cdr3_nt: TGTGCCAGCAGTTACGGGGGACTAGCGGGATACGAGCAGTACTTC
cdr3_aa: CASSYGGLAGYEQYF

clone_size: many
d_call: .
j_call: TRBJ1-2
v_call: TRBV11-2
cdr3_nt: TGTGCCAGCAGCGCACGCGGGGGCAGTGGCTACACCTTC
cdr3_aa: CASSARGGSGYTF

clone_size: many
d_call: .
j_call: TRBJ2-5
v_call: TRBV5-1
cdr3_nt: TGCGCCAGCAGCCCCCGCCGGGACTCCCACGGGACCCAGTACTTC
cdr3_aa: CASSPRRDSHGTQYF

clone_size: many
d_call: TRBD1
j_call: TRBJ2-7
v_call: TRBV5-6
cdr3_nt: TGTGCCAGCAGCGGGACAGGGATTGTCCGCGACGAGCAGTACTTC
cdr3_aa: CASSGTGIVRDEQYF

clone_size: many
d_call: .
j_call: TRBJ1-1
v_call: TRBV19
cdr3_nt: TGTGCCAGTAGTATAGCCCCGAACACTGAAGCTTTCTTT
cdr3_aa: CASSIAPNTEAFF

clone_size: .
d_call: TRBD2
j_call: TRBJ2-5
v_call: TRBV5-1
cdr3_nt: TGCGCCAGCAGCTTGAGTTCTAGCGGGAGGGAGACCCAGTACTTC
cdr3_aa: CASSLSSSGRETQYF

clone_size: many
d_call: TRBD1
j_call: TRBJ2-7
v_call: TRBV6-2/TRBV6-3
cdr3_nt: TGTGCCAGCAGTCGGACAGGGGGCTCCTACGAGCAGTACTTC
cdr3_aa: CASSRTGGSYEQYF

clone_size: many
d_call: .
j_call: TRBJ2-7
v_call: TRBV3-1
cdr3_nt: TGTGCCAGCAGCGAGAGAACTGGGAGCTCCTACGAGCAGTACTTC
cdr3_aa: CASSERTGSSYEQYF

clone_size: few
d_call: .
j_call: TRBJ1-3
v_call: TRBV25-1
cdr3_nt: TGTGCCAGCAGTGATAGGGGATATGGAAACGCCATATATTTT
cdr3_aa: CASSDRGYGNAIYF

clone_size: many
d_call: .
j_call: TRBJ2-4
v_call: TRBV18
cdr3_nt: TGTGCCAGCTCACCCCCGGGACACCTCCAGGGAAACATTCAGTACTTC
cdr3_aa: CASSPPGHLQGNIQYF

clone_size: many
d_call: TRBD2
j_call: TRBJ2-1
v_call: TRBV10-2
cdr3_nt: TGCGCCAGCAGTGACCCTACTAGGACTAGCGGGGCCTACAATGAGCAGTTCTTC
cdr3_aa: CASSDPTRTSGAYNEQFF

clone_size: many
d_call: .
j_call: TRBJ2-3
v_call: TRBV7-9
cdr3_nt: TGTGCCAGCAGCGGATTTAGCACAGATACGCAGTATTTT
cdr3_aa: CASSGFSTDTQYF

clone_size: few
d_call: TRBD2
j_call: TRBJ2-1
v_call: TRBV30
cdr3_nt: TGTGCCTGGAGTCTGGGGGGGGTAGATGAGCAGTTCTTC
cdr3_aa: CAWSLGGVDEQFF

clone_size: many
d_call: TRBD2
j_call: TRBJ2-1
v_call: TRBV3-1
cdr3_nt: TGTGCCAGCAGCCAAGGCTCGGGCGGGGGGGCCTATGAGCAGTTCTTC
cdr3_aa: CASSQGSGGGAYEQFF

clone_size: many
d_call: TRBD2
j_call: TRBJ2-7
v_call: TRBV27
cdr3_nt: TGTGCCACCGCGCTAGCGGGAGAAGGCGAGCAGTACTTC
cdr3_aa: CATALAGEGEQYF

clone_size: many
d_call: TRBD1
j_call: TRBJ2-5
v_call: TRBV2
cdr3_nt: TGTGCCAGCAGGAAGGGAGTGATCGGGACAGGGGGGGAGACCCAGTACTTC
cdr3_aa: CASRKGVIGTGGETQYF

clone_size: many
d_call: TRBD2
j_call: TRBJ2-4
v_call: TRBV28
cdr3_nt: TGTGCCAGCAGTACTTTTAGCGGGAGGGCCGAATTGGGCGCCAAAAACATTCAGTACTTC
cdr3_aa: CASSTFSGRAELGAKNIQYF

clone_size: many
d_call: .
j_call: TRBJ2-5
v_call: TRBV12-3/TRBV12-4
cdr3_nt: TGTGCCAGCAGCCCTGCCGTCGGGACCCAAGAGACCCAGTACTTC
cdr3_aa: CASSPAVGTQETQYF

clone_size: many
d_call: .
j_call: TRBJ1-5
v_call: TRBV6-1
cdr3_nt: TGTGCCAGCACCCGGGGCCAGTGGGCCCAGCATTTT
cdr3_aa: CASTRGQWAQHF